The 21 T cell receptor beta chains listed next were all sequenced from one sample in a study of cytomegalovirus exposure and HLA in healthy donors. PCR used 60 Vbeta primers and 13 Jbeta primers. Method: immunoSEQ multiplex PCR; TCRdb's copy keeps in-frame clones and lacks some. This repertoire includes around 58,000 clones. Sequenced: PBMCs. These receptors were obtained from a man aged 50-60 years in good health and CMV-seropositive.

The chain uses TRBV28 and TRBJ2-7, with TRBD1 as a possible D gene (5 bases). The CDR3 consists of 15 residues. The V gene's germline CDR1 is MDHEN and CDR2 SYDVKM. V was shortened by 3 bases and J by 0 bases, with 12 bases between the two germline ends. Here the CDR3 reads CASSFRGRSSYEQYF. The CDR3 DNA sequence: TGTGCCAGCAGTTTTAGGGGCAGGAGCTCCTACGAGCAGTACTTC.

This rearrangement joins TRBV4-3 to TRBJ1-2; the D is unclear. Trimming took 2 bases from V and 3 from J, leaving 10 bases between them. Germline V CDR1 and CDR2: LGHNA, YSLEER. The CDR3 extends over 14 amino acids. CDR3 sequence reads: CASSQYNTYYGYTF. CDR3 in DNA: TGCGCCAGCAGCCAATACAACACATACTATGGCTACACCTTC.

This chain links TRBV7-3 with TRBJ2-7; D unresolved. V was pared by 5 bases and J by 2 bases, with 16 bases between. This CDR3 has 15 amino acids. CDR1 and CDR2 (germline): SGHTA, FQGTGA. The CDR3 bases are TGTGCCAGCAGCCCCTCGGAAAGGCTAGCCTACGAGCAGTACTTC. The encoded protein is CASSPSERLAYEQYF.

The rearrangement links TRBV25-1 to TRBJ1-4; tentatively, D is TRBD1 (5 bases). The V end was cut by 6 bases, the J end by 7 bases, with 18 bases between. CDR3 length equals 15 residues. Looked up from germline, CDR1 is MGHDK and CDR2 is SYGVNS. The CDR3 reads CASRPSTAEGEKLFF. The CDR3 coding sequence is TGTGCCAGCAGGCCCTCGACAGCGGAGGGTGAAAAACTGTTTTTT.

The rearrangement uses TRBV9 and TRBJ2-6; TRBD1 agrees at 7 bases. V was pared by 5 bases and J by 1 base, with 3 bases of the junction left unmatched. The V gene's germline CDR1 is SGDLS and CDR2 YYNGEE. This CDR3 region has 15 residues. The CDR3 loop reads CASSPQGSGANVLTF. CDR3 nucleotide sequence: TGTGCCAGCAGTCCACAGGGGTCTGGGGCCAACGTCCTGACTTTC.

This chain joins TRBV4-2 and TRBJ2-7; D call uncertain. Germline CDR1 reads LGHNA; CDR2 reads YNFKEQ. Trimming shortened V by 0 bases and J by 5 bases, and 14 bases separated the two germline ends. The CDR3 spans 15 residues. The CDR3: CASSQDRNVRDEQYF. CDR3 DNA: TGTGCCAGCAGCCAAGATAGAAACGTGCGAGACGAGCAGTACTTC.

The CDR3 reads CASSETYRGYEQYF. The CDR3 DNA follows: TGTGCCAGCAGTGAAACGTACAGGGGGTACGAGCAGTACTTC. The chain couples TRBV6-1 to TRBJ2-7; 8 positions agree with TRBD1. With V trimmed by 2 bases and J by 4 bases, 4 bases remained unmatched. The CDR3 totals 14 residues. Per germline, CDR1 MNHNS and CDR2 SASEGT.

The DNA for the CDR3 is TGCGCCAGCAGTGGGGGCTCGGGTACGCAGTATTTT. Translating gives CASSGGSGTQYF. This chain links TRBV10-1 with TRBJ2-3; D is perhaps TRBD1 (5 bases). There are 12 residues in the CDR3. The germline CDR1 and CDR2 sequences are WNHNN and SYGVQD (reference sequence). The V gene lost 4 bases and the J gene lost 8 bases, with 10 bases spanning the gap.

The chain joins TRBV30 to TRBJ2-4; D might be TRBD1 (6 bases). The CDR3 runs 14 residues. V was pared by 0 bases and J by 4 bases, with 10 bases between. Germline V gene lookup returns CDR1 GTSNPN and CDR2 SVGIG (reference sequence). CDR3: CAWSVWQGKNIQYF. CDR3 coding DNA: TGTGCCTGGAGTGTATGGCAGGGGAAAAACATTCAGTACTTC.

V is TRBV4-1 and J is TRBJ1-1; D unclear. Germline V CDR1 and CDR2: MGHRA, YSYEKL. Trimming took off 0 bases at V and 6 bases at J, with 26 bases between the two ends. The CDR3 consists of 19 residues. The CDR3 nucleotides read TGCGCCAGCAGCCAAGATATGGGCCGCAGGAGGGTCAAATTAGCTGAAGCTTTCTTT. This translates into CASSQDMGRRRVKLAEAFF.

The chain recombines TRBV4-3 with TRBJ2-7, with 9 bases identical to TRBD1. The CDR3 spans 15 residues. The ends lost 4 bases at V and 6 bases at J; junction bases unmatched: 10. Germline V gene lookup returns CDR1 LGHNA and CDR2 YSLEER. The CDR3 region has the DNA TGCGCCAGCAGCCCAAAGGAAGGGACAGGGCGCGAGCAGTACTTC. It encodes CASSPKEGTGREQYF.

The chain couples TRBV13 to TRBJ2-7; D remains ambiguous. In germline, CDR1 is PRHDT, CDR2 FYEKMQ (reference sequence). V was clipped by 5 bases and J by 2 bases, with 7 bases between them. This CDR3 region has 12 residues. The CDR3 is CASSLSPYEQYF. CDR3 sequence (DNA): TGTGCCAGCAGCCTCAGTCCCTACGAGCAGTACTTC.

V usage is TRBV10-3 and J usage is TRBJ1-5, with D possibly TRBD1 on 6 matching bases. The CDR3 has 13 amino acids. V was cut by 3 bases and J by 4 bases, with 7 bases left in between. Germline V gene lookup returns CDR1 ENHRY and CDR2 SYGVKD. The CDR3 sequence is CAISDRGNQPQHF. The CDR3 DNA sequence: TGTGCCATCAGTGATAGGGGGAATCAGCCCCAGCATTTT.

The CDR3 sequence: CASSSDRVTEAFF. CDR3 DNA sequence: TGTGCCAGCAGCTCGGACAGGGTTACTGAAGCTTTCTTT. J is TRBJ1-1 and V is TRBV5-4, with TRBD1 identical over 8 bases. The germline V gene has CDR1 SGHNT and CDR2 YYREEE (reference sequence). J lost 5 bases, V lost 3 bases, and 3 bases had no gene match. The CDR3 length is 13 residues.

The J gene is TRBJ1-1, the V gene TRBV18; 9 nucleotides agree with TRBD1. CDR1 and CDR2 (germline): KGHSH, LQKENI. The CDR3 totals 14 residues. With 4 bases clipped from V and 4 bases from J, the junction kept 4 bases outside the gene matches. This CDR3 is CASSLRTGATEAFF. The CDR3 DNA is TGTGCCAGCTCACTTCGGACAGGGGCCACTGAAGCTTTCTTT.

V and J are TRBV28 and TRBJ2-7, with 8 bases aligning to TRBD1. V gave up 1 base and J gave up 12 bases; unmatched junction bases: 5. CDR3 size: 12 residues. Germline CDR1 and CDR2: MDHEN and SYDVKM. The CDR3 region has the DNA TGTGCCAGCAGTTTATCCGACAGGGGCCGGTACTTC. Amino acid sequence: CASSLSDRGRYF.

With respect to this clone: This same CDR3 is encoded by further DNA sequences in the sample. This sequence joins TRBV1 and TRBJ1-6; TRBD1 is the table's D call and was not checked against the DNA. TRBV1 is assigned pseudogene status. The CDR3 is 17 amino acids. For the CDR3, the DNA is TGCACCAGCAGCCAAGAGATTGAAACAGGGTATAATTCACCCCTCCACTTT. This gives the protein CTSSQEIETGYNSPLHF.

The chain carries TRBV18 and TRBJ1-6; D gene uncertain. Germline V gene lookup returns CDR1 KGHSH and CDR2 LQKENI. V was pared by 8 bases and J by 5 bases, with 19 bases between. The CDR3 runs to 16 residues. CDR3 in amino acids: CASAQVLGAHNSPLHF. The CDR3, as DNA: TGTGCCAGCGCCCAGGTGCTGGGCGCACATAATTCACCCCTCCACTTT.

CDR3 DNA sequence: TGTGCCAGCAGCTCACAGGGGAGTGAAGCTTTCTTT. Residues: CASSSQGSEAFF. The rearrangement links TRBV7-9 to TRBJ1-1; 7 bases match TRBD1. V shed 4 bases, J shed 7 bases, and the junction held 3 bases outside the gene matches. CDR3 length: 12 residues. The germline V gene has CDR1 SEHNR and CDR2 FQNEAQ (reference sequence).

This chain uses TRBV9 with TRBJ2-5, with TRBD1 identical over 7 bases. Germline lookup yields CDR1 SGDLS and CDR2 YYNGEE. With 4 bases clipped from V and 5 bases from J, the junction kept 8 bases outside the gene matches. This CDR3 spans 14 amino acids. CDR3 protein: CASSLIGGAETQYF. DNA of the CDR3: TGTGCCAGCAGCCTTATAGGGGGCGCGGAGACCCAGTACTTC. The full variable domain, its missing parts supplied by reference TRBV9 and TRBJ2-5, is DSGVTQTPKHLITATGQRVTLRCSPRSGDLSVYWYQQSLDQGLQFLIQYYNGEERAKGNILERFSAQQFPDLHSELNLSSLELGDSALYFCASSLIGGAETQYFGPGTRLLVL.

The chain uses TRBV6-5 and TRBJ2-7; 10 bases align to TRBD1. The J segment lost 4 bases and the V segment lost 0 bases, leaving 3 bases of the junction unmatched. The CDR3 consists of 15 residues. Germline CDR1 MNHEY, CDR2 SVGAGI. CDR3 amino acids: CASSYSGQGVYEQYF. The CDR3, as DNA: TGTGCCAGCAGTTACTCTGGACAGGGGGTGTACGAGCAGTACTTC.